A selection of T cell receptor beta chains follows, all from one sample in a study of T-cell memory formation after mild COVID-19. Using its own MiXCR run on the 5' RACE reads, TCRdb lists one record per CDR3 protein. The data contain about 400,000 distinct CDR3 sequences, approximately 24% of them singletons. The sample taken for sequencing was PBMCs or a T cell subset sorted from them (not recorded which). The source is an adult woman who had mild COVID-19 (a few samples of this study predate the infection). Cell type and time point are not known. CDR3s include the opening cysteine and the closing phenylalanine or tryptophan. Fields, in order: D gene, J gene, V gene, clone size, CDR3 protein, CDR3 DNA. A D gene is named only where the DNA matches it firmly. Size is omitted from some rows. Given values are once, few, many or a class for expanded clones.

d_gene: -
j_gene: TRBJ2-4
v_gene: TRBV12-3/TRBV12-4
abundance: few
CDR3aa: CASSLSGRDDIQYF
CDR3nt: TGTGCCAGCAGTTTAAGCGGCAGGGACGACATTCAGTACTTC

d_gene: -
j_gene: TRBJ2-1
v_gene: TRBV6-2/TRBV6-3
abundance: few
CDR3aa: CASSYLAVAGSIF
CDR3nt: TGTGCCAGCAGTTACCTAGCCGTCGCGGGATCGATCTTC

d_gene: -
j_gene: TRBJ1-1
v_gene: TRBV12-3/TRBV12-4
abundance: -
CDR3aa: CASSFRTNTEAFF
CDR3nt: TGTGCCAGCAGTTTTAGGACTAACACTGAAGCTTTCTTT

d_gene: -
j_gene: TRBJ1-6
v_gene: TRBV20-1
abundance: -
CDR3aa: CSARDPGGGRNSPLHF
CDR3nt: TGCAGTGCTAGAGATCCCGGGGGGGGGCGCAATTCACCCCTCCACTTT

d_gene: -
j_gene: TRBJ2-5
v_gene: TRBV7-6
abundance: -
CDR3aa: CASSLVGERKTQYF
CDR3nt: TGTGCCAGCAGCTTAGTTGGGGAGCGCAAGACCCAGTACTTC

d_gene: -
j_gene: TRBJ1-1
v_gene: TRBV6-1
abundance: -
CDR3aa: CASSESPGLGAEAFF
CDR3nt: TGTGCCAGCAGTGAATCCCCAGGCCTCGGGGCTGAAGCTTTCTTT

d_gene: -
j_gene: TRBJ2-2
v_gene: TRBV3-1
abundance: -
CDR3aa: CASTLDRTYTGELFF
CDR3nt: TGTGCCAGCACCCTAGACAGGACCTACACCGGGGAGCTGTTTTTT

d_gene: -
j_gene: TRBJ1-6
v_gene: TRBV21-1
abundance: few
CDR3aa: CASSSGDFRGNSPLHF
CDR3nt: TGTGCCAGCAGCAGTGGGGACTTCCGAGGGAATTCACCCCTCCACTTT

d_gene: -
j_gene: TRBJ2-5
v_gene: TRBV6-5
abundance: many
CDR3aa: CASRGLRSQETQYF
CDR3nt: TGTGCCAGCAGAGGACTCAGGAGTCAAGAGACCCAGTACTTC

d_gene: -
j_gene: TRBJ1-1
v_gene: TRBV28
abundance: -
CDR3aa: CASRKEMNTEAFF
CDR3nt: TGTGCCAGCCGCAAAGAAATGAACACTGAAGCTTTCTTT

d_gene: -
j_gene: TRBJ2-1
v_gene: TRBV5-1
abundance: -
CDR3aa: CASSLKGASYEQFF
CDR3nt: TGCGCCAGCAGCTTAAAAGGGGCTTCGTATGAGCAGTTCTTC

d_gene: -
j_gene: TRBJ2-7
v_gene: TRBV27
abundance: -
CDR3aa: CASSFRRRGPFLSSYEQYF
CDR3nt: TGTGCCAGCAGCTTCCGGAGGAGGGGGCCTTTCCTAAGCTCCTACGAGCAGTACTTC

d_gene: TRBD2
j_gene: TRBJ2-7
v_gene: TRBV7-2
abundance: few
CDR3aa: CASSSALAGTFYEQYF
CDR3nt: TGTGCCAGCAGCTCTGCCCTAGCGGGAACGTTCTACGAGCAGTACTTC

d_gene: -
j_gene: TRBJ2-2
v_gene: TRBV24-1
abundance: many
CDR3aa: CATSRSWTDTNTGELFF
CDR3nt: TGTGCCACCAGCCGATCCTGGACAGACACGAACACCGGGGAGCTGTTTTTT

d_gene: -
j_gene: TRBJ2-3
v_gene: TRBV4-3
abundance: -
CDR3aa: CASSQDVTGSDTQYF
CDR3nt: TGCGCCAGCAGCCAAGACGTTACAGGCTCGGATACGCAGTATTTT

d_gene: -
j_gene: TRBJ2-2
v_gene: TRBV2
abundance: -
CDR3aa: CASSGPGRNTGELFF
CDR3nt: TGTGCCAGCAGTGGGCCGGGGAGGAACACCGGGGAGCTGTTTTTT

d_gene: TRBD2
j_gene: TRBJ2-1
v_gene: TRBV5-1
abundance: -
CDR3aa: CASSTPGLDEQFF
CDR3nt: TGCGCCAGCAGCACCCCGGGACTAGATGAGCAGTTCTTC

d_gene: -
j_gene: TRBJ2-1
v_gene: TRBV29-1
abundance: -
CDR3aa: CSVVGVAAYNEQFF
CDR3nt: TGCAGCGTTGTCGGGGTAGCCGCGTACAATGAGCAGTTCTTC

d_gene: -
j_gene: TRBJ2-7
v_gene: TRBV27
abundance: many
CDR3aa: CASSFRISYEQYF
CDR3nt: TGTGCCAGCAGTTTTCGGATCTCCTACGAGCAGTACTTC

d_gene: TRBD2
j_gene: TRBJ2-5
v_gene: TRBV7-2
abundance: few
CDR3aa: CASSSSGLARETQYF
CDR3nt: TGTGCCAGCAGCTCGTCCGGACTAGCGCGAGAGACCCAGTACTTC

d_gene: -
j_gene: TRBJ2-1
v_gene: TRBV7-9
abundance: few
CDR3aa: CASSLGQFNEQFF
CDR3nt: TGTGCCAGCAGCCTCGGACAGTTCAATGAGCAGTTCTTC

d_gene: TRBD2
j_gene: TRBJ2-7
v_gene: TRBV2
abundance: few
CDR3aa: CASSGRGLAGVPYEQYF
CDR3nt: TGTGCCAGCAGTGGACGGGGACTAGCGGGGGTCCCCTACGAGCAGTACTTC

d_gene: TRBD2
j_gene: TRBJ2-1
v_gene: TRBV7-2
abundance: -
CDR3aa: CASSLGLAMDEQFF
CDR3nt: TGTGCCAGCAGCTTAGGACTAGCGATGGATGAGCAGTTCTTC

d_gene: TRBD1
j_gene: TRBJ1-4
v_gene: TRBV5-1
abundance: -
CDR3aa: CASSRDRGNEKLFF
CDR3nt: TGCGCCAGCAGCCGGGACAGGGGTAATGAAAAACTGTTTTTT

d_gene: -
j_gene: TRBJ1-2
v_gene: TRBV7-2
abundance: few
CDR3aa: CASSLAATIRANYGYTF
CDR3nt: TGTGCCAGCAGCTTAGCCGCGACGATACGAGCTAACTATGGCTACACCTTC

d_gene: TRBD1
j_gene: TRBJ1-1
v_gene: TRBV29-1
abundance: -
CDR3aa: CSAGTGGPEAFF
CDR3nt: TGCAGCGCCGGGACAGGGGGGCCTGAAGCTTTCTTT

d_gene: -
j_gene: TRBJ2-5
v_gene: TRBV4-2
abundance: -
CDR3aa: CASSDWGDGRETQYF
CDR3nt: TGTGCCAGCAGCGACTGGGGGGACGGGCGGGAGACCCAGTACTTC

d_gene: TRBD1
j_gene: TRBJ1-2
v_gene: TRBV19
abundance: -
CDR3aa: CASSSAWTGKSYGYTF
CDR3nt: TGTGCCAGTAGTTCCGCTTGGACAGGGAAATCCTATGGCTACACCTTC

d_gene: -
j_gene: TRBJ2-5
v_gene: TRBV2
abundance: few
CDR3aa: CASNQGRTGETQYF
CDR3nt: TGTGCCAGCAACCAGGGGAGGACAGGAGAGACCCAGTACTTC

d_gene: -
j_gene: TRBJ2-1
v_gene: TRBV7-8
abundance: -
CDR3aa: CASKGWYEQFF
CDR3nt: TGTGCCAGCAAGGGGTGGTATGAGCAGTTCTTC

d_gene: -
j_gene: TRBJ1-2
v_gene: TRBV7-2
abundance: -
CDR3aa: CASSLGNRAGYTF
CDR3nt: TGTGCCAGCAGCTTGGGAAACAGGGCTGGCTACACCTTC

d_gene: -
j_gene: TRBJ2-3
v_gene: TRBV20-1
abundance: -
CDR3aa: CSAREVGRGADTQYF
CDR3nt: TGCAGTGCTAGAGAGGTGGGCAGGGGGGCAGATACGCAGTATTTT

d_gene: -
j_gene: TRBJ2-4
v_gene: TRBV7-9
abundance: -
CDR3aa: CASSHRGRNDIQYF
CDR3nt: TGTGCCAGCAGCCACCGCGGGCGCAACGACATTCAGTACTTC

d_gene: -
j_gene: TRBJ1-2
v_gene: TRBV6-2/TRBV6-3
abundance: -
CDR3aa: CASSRDPYGYTF
CDR3nt: TGTGCCAGCAGCAGGGACCCCTATGGCTACACCTTC

d_gene: -
j_gene: TRBJ1-2
v_gene: TRBV6-4
abundance: -
CDR3aa: CASSLRAGTAYGYTF
CDR3nt: TGTGCCAGCAGCCTTAGAGCCGGGACGGCTTATGGCTACACCTTC